Reported below is one T cell receptor beta chain. Its specificity is not known. CD45RO-negative CD8 cells positively selected for CCR7 made up the naive population, which excluded terminally differentiated effector memory CD45RA+ cells. The study drew all its donors from Caucasian adults living in Nashville, Tennessee. This entry comes from a study of shared clonotypes between healthy human individuals. Deep was the level at which the assay was run. Replicate sorted-subset PCRs were loaded with around 0.2 ug DNA, tens of thousands of T cell genomes. TCRdb's copy holds only in-frame clones and misses some; the assay was immunoSEQ multiplex PCR. The table includes about 600,000 clones, 95% to 96% detected once. The study's findings and limits: Naive subsets generally had larger estimated richness than memory subsets.

V shed 7 bases, J shed 6 bases, and the junction held 3 bases outside the gene matches. CDR1 and CDR2 (germline): SNHLY, FYNNEI. CDR3 length: 13 amino acids. Sequences were obtained from naive CD8+ T cells sorted from blood. The source is a woman in her 30s in good health. The V gene is TRBV2, the J gene TRBJ2-2; 9 nucleotides align to TRBD2. CDR3: CASMGGRAGELFF. The DNA of the CDR3 is TGTGCCAGCATGGGCGGGAGGGCCGGGGAGCTGTTTTTT.